This T cell receptor (beta chain) emerged from a study of control samples from healthy donors and cancer patients. Generated by immunoSEQ multiplex PCR, the TCRdb table keeps only in-frame clones and is missing some. The sample gives some 150,000 clones, over 85% of which show up once; over 2% is in the top ten. The receptor comes from a man over 45 in good health. Sequenced: blood.

The CDR3 DNA reads TGTGCCAGCAGTGAAGGAAGGGGCCTGAACTCTGGAAACACCATATATTTT. Translating gives CASSEGRGLNSGNTIYF. The V gene is TRBV2, the J gene TRBJ1-3; D is possibly TRBD1 (5 bases). CDR3 length equals 17 residues. CDR1 is SNHLY and CDR2 is FYNNEI in the germline V gene. V was clipped by 1 base and J by 0 bases, with 13 bases between them.